The entry below gives a single TCR beta chain sequence along with its context. Its antigen is undetermined. Trimming cost V 0 bases and J 0 bases, with 9 bases left between them. Germline loops: CDR1 SGHRS, CDR2 YFSETQ. This CDR3 spans 15 amino acids. Vbeta (60) and Jbeta (13) primers were used in the PCR. Generated by immunoSEQ multiplex PCR, the TCRdb table keeps only in-frame clones and is missing some. This table holds about 110,000 clones, roughly 80% found once. The sample belongs to a study of cytomegalovirus exposure and HLA in healthy donors. Points from the study as a whole: CMV serostatus was the sole immune exposure data available.

Sequencing used PBMCs. The sequence came from a man aged 30 to 45 in good health and CMV-seronegative. The chain uses TRBV5-1 and TRBJ1-1; D gene uncertain. In nucleotides, the CDR3 is TGCGCCAGCAGCTTGGACCAACGGGTGAACACTGAAGCTTTCTTT. This translates into CASSLDQRVNTEAFF. The variable domain in full, with the rest retrieved from reference TRBV5-1 and TRBJ1-1, is KAGVTQTPRYLIKTRGQQVTLSCSPISGHRSVSWYQQTPGQGLQFLFEYFSETQRNKGNFPGRFSGRQFSNSRSEMNVSTLELGDSALYLCASSLDQRVNTEAFFGQGTRLTVV.